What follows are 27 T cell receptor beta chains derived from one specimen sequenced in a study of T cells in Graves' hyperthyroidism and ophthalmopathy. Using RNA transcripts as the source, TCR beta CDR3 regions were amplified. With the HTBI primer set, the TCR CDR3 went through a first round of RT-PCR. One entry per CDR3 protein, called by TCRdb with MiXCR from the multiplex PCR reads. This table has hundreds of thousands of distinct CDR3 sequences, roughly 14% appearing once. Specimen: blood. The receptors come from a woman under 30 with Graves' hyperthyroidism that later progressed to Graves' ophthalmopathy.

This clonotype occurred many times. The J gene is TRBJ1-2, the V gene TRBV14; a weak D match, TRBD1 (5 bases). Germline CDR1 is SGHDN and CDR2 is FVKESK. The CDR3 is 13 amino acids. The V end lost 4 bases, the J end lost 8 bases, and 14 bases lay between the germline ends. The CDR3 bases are TGTGCCAGCAGCCCCATCAGGGCGGGGGGCTACACCTTC. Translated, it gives CASSPIRAGGYTF.

The CDR3 DNA sequence: TGTGCCAGCAGCTTAGGACCCAGGGCTGAAGCTTTCTTT. This codes for CASSLGPRAEAFF. The chain couples TRBV7-8 to TRBJ1-1, with a weak D call TRBD1 (5 bases). Trimming took off 1 base at V and 6 bases at J, with 9 bases between the two ends. The CDR3 has 13 residues. CDR1 SGHVS and CDR2 FQNEAQ come from the germline V gene. Together with reference TRBV7-8 and TRBJ1-1, the CDR3 gives the full variable domain: GAGVSQSPRYKVAKRGQDVALRCDPISGHVSLFWYQQALGQGPEFLTYFQNEAQLDKSGLPSDRFFAERPEGSVSTLKIQRTQQEDSAVYLCASSLGPRAEAFFGQGTRLTVV.

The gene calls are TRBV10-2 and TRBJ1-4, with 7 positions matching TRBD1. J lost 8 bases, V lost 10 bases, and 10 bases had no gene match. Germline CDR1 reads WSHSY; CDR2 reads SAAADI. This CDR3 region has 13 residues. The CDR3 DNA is TGCGCCACCAACTTCCCGGGACAGGAAAAACTGTTTTTT. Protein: CATNFPGQEKLFF.

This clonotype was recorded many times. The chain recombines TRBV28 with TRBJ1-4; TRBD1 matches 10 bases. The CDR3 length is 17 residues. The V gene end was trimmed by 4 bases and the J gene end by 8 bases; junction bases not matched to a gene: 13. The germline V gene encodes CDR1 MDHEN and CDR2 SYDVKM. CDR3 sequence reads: CASSSTGGLSRSEKLFF. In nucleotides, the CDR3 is TGTGCCAGCAGTTCGACAGGGGGCCTTTCCCGGAGCGAAAAACTGTTTTTT.

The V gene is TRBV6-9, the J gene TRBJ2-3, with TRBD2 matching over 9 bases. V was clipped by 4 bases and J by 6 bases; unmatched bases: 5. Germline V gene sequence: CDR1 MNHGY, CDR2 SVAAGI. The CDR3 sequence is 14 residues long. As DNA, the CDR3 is TGTGCCAGCAGTTTTAGCGGGAGCCCCGATACGCAGTATTTT. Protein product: CASSFSGSPDTQYF.

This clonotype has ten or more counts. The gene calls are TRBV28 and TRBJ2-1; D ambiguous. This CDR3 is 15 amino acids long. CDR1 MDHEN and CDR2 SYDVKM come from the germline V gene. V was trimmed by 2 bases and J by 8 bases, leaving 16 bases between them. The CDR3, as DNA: TGTGCCAGCAGTTTACTAGAGCCGGCTCGAGATGAGCAGTTCTTC. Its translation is CASSLLEPARDEQFF.

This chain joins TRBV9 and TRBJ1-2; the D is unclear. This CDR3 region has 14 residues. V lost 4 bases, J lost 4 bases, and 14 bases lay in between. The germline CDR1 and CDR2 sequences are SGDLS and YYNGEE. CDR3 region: CASSHTDEFYGYTF. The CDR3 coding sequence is TGTGCCAGCAGCCACACGGACGAATTCTATGGCTACACCTTC.

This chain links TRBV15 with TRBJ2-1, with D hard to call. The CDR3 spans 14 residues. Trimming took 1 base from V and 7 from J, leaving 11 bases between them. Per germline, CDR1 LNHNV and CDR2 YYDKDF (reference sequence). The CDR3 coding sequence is TGTGCCACCAGCAGAGTGCCCAACGGGAATGAGCAGTTCTTC. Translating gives CATSRVPNGNEQFF.

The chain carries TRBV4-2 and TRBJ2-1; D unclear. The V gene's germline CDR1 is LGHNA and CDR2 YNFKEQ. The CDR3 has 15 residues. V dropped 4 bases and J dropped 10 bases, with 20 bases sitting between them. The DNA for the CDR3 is TGTGCCAGCAGCCCCCTGGTAGGGCTCAGCAGGGAGCAGTTCTTC. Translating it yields CASSPLVGLSREQFF.

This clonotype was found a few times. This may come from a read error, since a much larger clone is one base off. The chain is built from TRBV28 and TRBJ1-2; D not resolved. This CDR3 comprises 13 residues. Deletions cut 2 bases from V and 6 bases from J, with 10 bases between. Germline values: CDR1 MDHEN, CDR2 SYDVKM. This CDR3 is CASSLGEVDGYTF. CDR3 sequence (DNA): TGTGCCAGCAGTTTAGGAGAGGTTGATGGCTACACCTTC.

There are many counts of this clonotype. CDR3 nucleotides: TGTGCCAGCAGTAGACTAGTCCACGAGCAGTACTTC. Translating it yields CASSRLVHEQYF. The chain recombines TRBV2 with TRBJ2-7; TRBD2 might be the D (6 bases). V shed 5 bases and J shed 5 bases, with 10 bases lying between them. This CDR3 region has 12 residues. Germline V gene sequence: CDR1 SNHLY, CDR2 FYNNEI.

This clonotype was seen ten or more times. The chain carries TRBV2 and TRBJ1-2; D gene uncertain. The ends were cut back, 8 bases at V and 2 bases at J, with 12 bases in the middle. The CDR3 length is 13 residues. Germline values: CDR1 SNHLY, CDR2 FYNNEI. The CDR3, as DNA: TGTGCCAGCTTTGGCCTCCCGAACTATGGCTACACCTTC. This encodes CASFGLPNYGYTF.

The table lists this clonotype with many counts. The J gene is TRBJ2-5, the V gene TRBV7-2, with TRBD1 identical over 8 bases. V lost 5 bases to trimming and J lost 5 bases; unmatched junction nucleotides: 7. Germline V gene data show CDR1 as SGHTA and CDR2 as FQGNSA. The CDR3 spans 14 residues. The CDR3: CASSARGRLETQYF. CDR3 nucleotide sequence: TGTGCCAGCAGCGCCAGGGGGCGCCTTGAGACCCAGTACTTC.

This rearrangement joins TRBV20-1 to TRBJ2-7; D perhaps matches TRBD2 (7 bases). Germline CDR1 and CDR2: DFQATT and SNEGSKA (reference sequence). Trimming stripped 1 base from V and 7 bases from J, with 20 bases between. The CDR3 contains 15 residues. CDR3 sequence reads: CSARVGGALTGEQYF. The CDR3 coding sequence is TGCAGTGCTAGAGTAGGGGGGGCCCTAACTGGGGAGCAGTACTTC.

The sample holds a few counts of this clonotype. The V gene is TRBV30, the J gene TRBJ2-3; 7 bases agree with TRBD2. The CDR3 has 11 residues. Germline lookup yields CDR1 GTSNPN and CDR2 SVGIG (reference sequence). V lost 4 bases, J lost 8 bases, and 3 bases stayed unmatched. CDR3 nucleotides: TGTGCCTGGACGACTAGCAGTACGCAGTATTTT. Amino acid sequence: CAWTTSSTQYF.

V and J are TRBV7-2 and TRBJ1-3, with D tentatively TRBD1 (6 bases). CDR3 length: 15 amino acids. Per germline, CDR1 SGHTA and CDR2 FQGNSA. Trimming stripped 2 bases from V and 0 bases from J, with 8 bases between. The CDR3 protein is CASSLQGSSGNTIYF. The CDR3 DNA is TGTGCCAGCAGCTTACAGGGGAGCTCTGGAAACACCATATATTTT.

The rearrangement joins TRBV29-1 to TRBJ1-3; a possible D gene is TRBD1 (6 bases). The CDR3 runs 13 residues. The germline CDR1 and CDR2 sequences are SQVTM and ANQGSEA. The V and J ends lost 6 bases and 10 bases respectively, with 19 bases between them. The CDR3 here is CSVRRAGEWTIYF. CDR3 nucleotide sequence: TGCAGCGTACGAAGGGCAGGGGAATGGACCATATATTTT. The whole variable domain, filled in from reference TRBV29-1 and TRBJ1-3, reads SAVISQKPSRDICQRGTSLTIQCQVDSQVTMMFWYRQQPGQSLTLIATANQGSEATYESGFVIDKFPISRPNLTFSTLTVSNMSPEDSSIYLCSVRRAGEWTIYFGEGSWLTVV.

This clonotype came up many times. CDR3 sequence (DNA): TGTGCCACCAGTTCGCCAGCAGGTCCTTCCACCCCCTCCTACGAGCAGTACTTC. It yields the protein CATSSPAGPSTPSYEQYF. V and J are TRBV24-1 and TRBJ2-7; D is unresolved. The V end lost 6 bases, the J end lost 0 bases, and 23 bases lay between the germline ends. This CDR3 is built from 18 residues. The germline V gene encodes CDR1 KGHDR and CDR2 SFDVKD.

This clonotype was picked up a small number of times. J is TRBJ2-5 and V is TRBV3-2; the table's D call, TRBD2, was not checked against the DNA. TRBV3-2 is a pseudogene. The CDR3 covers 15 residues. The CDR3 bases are TGTGCCAGCAGCCGGGAGACAAGGTACCAAGAGACCCAGTACTTC. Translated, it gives CASSRETRYQETQYF.

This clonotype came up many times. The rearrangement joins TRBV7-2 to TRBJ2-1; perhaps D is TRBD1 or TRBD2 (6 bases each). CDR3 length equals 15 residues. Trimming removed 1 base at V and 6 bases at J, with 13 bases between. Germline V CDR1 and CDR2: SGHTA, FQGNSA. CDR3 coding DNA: TGTGCCAGCAGCTTAGAACAGGGAGGTGGCAATGAGCAGTTCTTC. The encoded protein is CASSLEQGGGNEQFF. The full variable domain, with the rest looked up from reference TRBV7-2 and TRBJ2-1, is GAGVSQSPSNKVTEKGKDVELRCDPISGHTALYWYRQSLGQGLEFLIYFQGNSAPDKSGLPSDRFSAERTGGSVSTLTIQRTQQEDSAVYLCASSLEQGGGNEQFFGPGTRLTVL.

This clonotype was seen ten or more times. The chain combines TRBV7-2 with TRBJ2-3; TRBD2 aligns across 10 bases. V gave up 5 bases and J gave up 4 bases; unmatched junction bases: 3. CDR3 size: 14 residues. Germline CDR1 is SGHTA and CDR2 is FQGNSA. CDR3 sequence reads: CASSAGLASDTQYF. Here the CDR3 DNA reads TGTGCCAGCAGCGCGGGACTAGCGTCAGATACGCAGTATTTT.

In DNA, the CDR3 is TGTGCCAGCAGCCACCTGGACAGATCCTACGAGCAGTACTTC. It specifies CASSHLDRSYEQYF. The V and J genes are TRBV6-1 and TRBJ2-7; possibly TRBD1 for D (6 bases). CDR3 size: 14 residues. CDR1 is MNHNS, CDR2 SASEGT, per germline. The germline V and J ends were trimmed by 6 bases and 1 base, with 13 bases remaining between them.

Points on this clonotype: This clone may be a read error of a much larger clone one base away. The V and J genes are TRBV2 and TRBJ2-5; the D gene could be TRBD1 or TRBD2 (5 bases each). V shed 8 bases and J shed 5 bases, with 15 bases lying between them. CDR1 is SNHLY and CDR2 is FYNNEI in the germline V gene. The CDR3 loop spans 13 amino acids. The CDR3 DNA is TGTGCCAGCCTCAGGGAGCGCGAGGAGACCCAGTACTTC. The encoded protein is CASLREREETQYF.

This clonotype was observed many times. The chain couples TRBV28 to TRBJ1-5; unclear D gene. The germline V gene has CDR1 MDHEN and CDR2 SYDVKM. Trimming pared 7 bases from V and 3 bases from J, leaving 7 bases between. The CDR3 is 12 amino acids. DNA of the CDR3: TGTGCCAGCACGGGAAACAATCAGCCCCAGCATTTT. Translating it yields CASTGNNQPQHF.

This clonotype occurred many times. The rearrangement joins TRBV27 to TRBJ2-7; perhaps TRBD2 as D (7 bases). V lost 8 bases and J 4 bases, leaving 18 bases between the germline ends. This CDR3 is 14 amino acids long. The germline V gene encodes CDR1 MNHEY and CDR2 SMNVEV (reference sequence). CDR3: CASAKGGAGYEQYF. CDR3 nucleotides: TGTGCCAGCGCAAAGGGGGGAGCGGGATACGAGCAGTACTTC.

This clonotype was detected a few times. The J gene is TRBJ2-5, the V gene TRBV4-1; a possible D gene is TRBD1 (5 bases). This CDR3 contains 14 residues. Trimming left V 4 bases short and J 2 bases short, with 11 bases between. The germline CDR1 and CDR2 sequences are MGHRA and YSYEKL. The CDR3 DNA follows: TGCGCCAGCAGCCCAACAGGCCCTCAAGAGACCCAGTACTTC. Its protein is CASSPTGPQETQYF.

CDR3 DNA sequence: TGTGCCAACCGGACAGGGGACTATGGCTACACCTTC. Its protein is CANRTGDYGYTF. J is TRBJ1-2 and V is TRBV2, with 9 bases lining up with TRBD1. The ends lost 10 bases at V and 3 bases at J; junction bases unmatched: 3. Looked up from germline, CDR1 is SNHLY and CDR2 is FYNNEI. CDR3 length: 12 residues.